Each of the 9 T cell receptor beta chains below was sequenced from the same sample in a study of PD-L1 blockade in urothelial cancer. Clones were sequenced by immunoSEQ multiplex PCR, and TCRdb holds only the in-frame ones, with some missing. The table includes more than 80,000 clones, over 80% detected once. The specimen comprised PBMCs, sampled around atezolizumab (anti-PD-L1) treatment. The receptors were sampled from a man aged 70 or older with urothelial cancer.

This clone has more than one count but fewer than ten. Here the CDR3 reads CASSPSGRAYEQYF. CDR3 bases: TGTGCCAGCAGCCCCAGCGGGAGGGCCTACGAGCAGTACTTC. V gene TRBV7-9 combines with J gene TRBJ2-7; TRBD2 matches at 10 bases. The CDR3 runs to 14 residues. Germline-derived CDR1 and CDR2 are SEHNR and FQNEAQ (reference sequence). Trimming took 5 bases from V and 2 from J; bases not matched to a gene: 3.

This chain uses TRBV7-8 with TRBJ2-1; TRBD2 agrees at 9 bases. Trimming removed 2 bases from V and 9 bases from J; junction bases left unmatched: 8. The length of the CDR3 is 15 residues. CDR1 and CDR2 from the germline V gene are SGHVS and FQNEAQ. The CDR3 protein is CASSLRGRAMSEQFF. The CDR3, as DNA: TGTGCCAGCAGCTTACGCGGGAGGGCGATGAGTGAGCAGTTCTTC. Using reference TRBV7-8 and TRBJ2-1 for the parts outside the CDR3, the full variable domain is GAGVSQSPRYKVAKRGQDVALRCDPISGHVSLFWYQQALGQGPEFLTYFQNEAQLDKSGLPSDRFFAERPEGSVSTLKIQRTQQEDSAVYLCASSLRGRAMSEQFFGPGTRLTVL.

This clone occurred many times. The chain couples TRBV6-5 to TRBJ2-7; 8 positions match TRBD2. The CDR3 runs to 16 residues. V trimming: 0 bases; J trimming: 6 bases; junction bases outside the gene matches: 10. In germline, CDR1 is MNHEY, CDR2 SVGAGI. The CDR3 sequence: CASSYSMSGGRGEQYF. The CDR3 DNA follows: TGTGCCAGCAGTTACTCGATGAGCGGGGGACGAGGCGAGCAGTACTTC.

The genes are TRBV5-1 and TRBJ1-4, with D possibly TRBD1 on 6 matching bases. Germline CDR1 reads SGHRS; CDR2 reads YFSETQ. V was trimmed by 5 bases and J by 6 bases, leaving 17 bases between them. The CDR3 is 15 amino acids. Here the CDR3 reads CASSQTGGPDEKLFF. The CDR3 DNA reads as TGCGCCAGCAGTCAGACGGGGGGCCCTGATGAAAAACTGTTTTTT.

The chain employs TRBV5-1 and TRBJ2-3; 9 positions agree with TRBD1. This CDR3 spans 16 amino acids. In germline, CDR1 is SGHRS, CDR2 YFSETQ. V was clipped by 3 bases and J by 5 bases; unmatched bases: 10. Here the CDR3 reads CASSSPGQGREDTQYF. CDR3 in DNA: TGCGCCAGCAGCTCCCCGGGACAGGGAAGAGAAGATACGCAGTATTTT.

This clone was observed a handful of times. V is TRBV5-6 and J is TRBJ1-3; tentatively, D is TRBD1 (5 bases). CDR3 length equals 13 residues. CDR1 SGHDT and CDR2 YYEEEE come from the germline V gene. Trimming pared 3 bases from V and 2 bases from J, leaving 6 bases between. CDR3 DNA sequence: TGTGCCAGCAGCTGGGGGGCTGGAAACACCATATATTTT. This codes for CASSWGAGNTIYF.

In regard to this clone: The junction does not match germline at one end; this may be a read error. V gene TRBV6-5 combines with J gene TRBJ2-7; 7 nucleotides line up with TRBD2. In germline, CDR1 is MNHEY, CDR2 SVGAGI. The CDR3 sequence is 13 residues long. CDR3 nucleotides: TGTGCCAGCAGTGAAGAAGGGGCGGGGGTTAGGACCTTC. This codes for CASSEEGAGVRTF.

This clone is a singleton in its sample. This CDR3 reads CASRITGGTDTQYF. CDR3 nucleotide sequence: TGTGCCAGCAGAATCACAGGGGGTACAGATACGCAGTATTTT. J is TRBJ2-3 and V is TRBV6-1; TRBD1 matches 8 bases. V lost 6 bases and J lost 3; bases outside the gene matches: 5. There are 14 residues in the CDR3. Germline CDR1 is MNHNS and CDR2 is SASEGT.

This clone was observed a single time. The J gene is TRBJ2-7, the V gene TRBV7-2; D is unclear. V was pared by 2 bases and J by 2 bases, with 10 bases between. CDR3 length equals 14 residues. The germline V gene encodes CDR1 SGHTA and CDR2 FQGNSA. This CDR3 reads CASSLMRFPYEQYF. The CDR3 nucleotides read TGTGCCAGCAGCTTAATGAGGTTTCCCTACGAGCAGTACTTC.